Listed below are T cell receptor beta chains from one sample, sequenced in a study of T cell responses to AZD1222 COVID-19 vaccine. Profiling relied on immunoSEQ multiplex PCR, and the TCRdb table lists in-frame clones only, not all of them. Of around 150,000 clones detected, under 95% appear once; the ten largest clones hold approximately 2%. The source was peripheral blood, collected 28 days after the second AZD1222 dose. The receptor set was obtained from an adult who received the AZD1222 COVID-19 vaccine. Each CDR3 is given with its conserved first and last residue. Fields, in order: D gene, J gene, clone size, CDR3 length, V gene, CDR3 protein, CDR3 DNA. The D gene is left open where the match is weak. Size values are once, few and many counts, or a class for expanded clones, and some rows have none.

>TRBD1|TRBJ1-6|.|15|TRBV11-2
CASSSTGGYNSPLHF
TGTGCCAGCAGCTCGACAGGGGGCTATAATTCACCCCTCCACTTT
>.|TRBJ1-4|.|14|TRBV20-1
CSASRDPTNEKLFF
TGCAGTGCTAGTCGGGATCCAACTAATGAAAAACTGTTTTTT
>.|TRBJ1-2|.|13|TRBV12-3/TRBV12-4
CASSFGTNYGYTF
TGTGCCAGCAGCTTCGGGACAAACTATGGCTACACCTTC
>.|TRBJ2-7|once|13|TRBV15
CATSRDRPYEQYF
TGTGCCACCAGCAGAGATCGTCCCTACGAGCAGTACTTC
>TRBD1|TRBJ2-7|once|16|TRBV15
CATSRDRTGVSYEQYF
TGTGCCACCAGCAGAGATCGGACAGGGGTTTCCTACGAGCAGTACTTC
>.|TRBJ1-2|.|14|TRBV5-1
CASSLLEPSYGYTF
TGCGCCAGCAGCTTGTTAGAACCGAGCTATGGCTACACCTTC
>.|TRBJ1-1|.|12|TRBV10-2
CASSETAAEAFF
TGCGCCAGCAGTGAGACCGCAGCTGAAGCTTTCTTT
>TRBD1|TRBJ1-2|.|15|TRBV7-3
CASSLIPGTVYGYTF
TGTGCCAGCAGCTTAATCCCCGGGACAGTCTATGGCTACACCTTC
>TRBD2|TRBJ2-7|.|15|TRBV5-6
CASSLASGPHYEQYF
TGTGCCAGCAGCTTGGCTAGCGGTCCCCACTACGAGCAGTACTTC
>.|TRBJ1-2|.|13|TRBV5-1
CASSPDRPHGYTF
TGCGCCAGCAGCCCCGACAGGCCGCATGGCTACACCTTC
>.|TRBJ1-1|.|12|TRBV12-3/TRBV12-4
CASSSRGSRAFF
TGTGCCAGCAGTTCGAGGGGGTCGAGGGCTTTCTTT
>.|TRBJ2-7|.|15|TRBV28
CASSLPGTGTYEQYF
TGTGCCAGCAGTCTCCCGGGCACAGGGACCTACGAGCAGTACTTC
>TRBD1|TRBJ2-7|.|18|TRBV7-9
CASSLARWDRGGSYEQYF
TGTGCCAGCAGCTTAGCGAGATGGGACAGGGGAGGGTCCTACGAGCAGTACTTC
>.|TRBJ1-2|.|14|TRBV18
CASSPPSLEGGYTF
TGTGCCAGCTCACCACCTTCTCTGGAGGGTGGCTACACCTTC
>.|TRBJ1-1|once|14|TRBV19
CASRAQGYGTEAFF
TGTGCCAGTAGGGCCCAGGGTTACGGCACTGAAGCTTTCTTT
>TRBD1|TRBJ1-3|.|14|TRBV4-1
CASGGDRDGNTIYF
TGCGCCAGCGGCGGGGACAGGGACGGAAACACCATATATTTT
>.|TRBJ2-5|.|16|TRBV7-2
CASSLKQGTSQETQYF
TGTGCCAGCAGCTTGAAACAGGGAACTTCCCAAGAGACCCAGTACTTC
>.|TRBJ1-5|.|14|TRBV10-3
CAISDDRGNQPQHF
TGTGCCATCAGTGACGACAGAGGAAATCAGCCCCAGCATTTT
>.|TRBJ2-7|.|14|TRBV6-2/TRBV6-3
CASSFATVSYEQYF
TGTGCCAGCAGTTTCGCGACAGTCTCCTACGAGCAGTACTTC